This TCR beta chain was retrieved from a study of control samples from healthy donors and cancer patients (dated by TCRdb to 2020 to 2021). The CDR3 goes from the cysteine to the phenylalanine over 15 residues. Only the CDR3 portion is preserved as DNA: 45 bases, with reading frame beginning at the first base. The germline V gene sets CDR1 to MRHNA and CDR2 to SNTAGT. Unmatched junction bases come to 7, with V trimmed by 6 bases and J by 1 base. Remarks on this clone: Its antigen remains undetermined. The sample holds no much larger clone one base away, and base qualities are not on file.

Libraries came from the immunoSEQ multiplex PCR assay. TCRdb holds this immuneACCESS table with in-frame rearrangements only. Some clones are missing; in checked studies, unresolved V genes explain under half, and the rest has no known cause. Here the sample has about 57,000 clones; around 94% occur a single time. The ten largest clones capture roughly 4% of the sample. The receptor comes from a man aged 30-40 years in good health. The sample was blood. The rearrangement joined TRBV6-4 to TRBJ1-1; TRBD1 lines up with 8 middle nucleotides. The sequenced DNA is TGTGCCAGCAGGAGGACAGGGATGGGGAACACTGAAGCTTTCTTT. Translated, it gives CASRRTGMGNTEAFF.